The 12 T cell receptor beta chains presented below share a single source sample, sequenced in a study of cytotoxic CD8 clonotypes in ibrutinib-treated CLL (dated by TCRdb to the early 2020s). The time point label here, explained by the study, means: progressive disease on ibrutinib. The library was built by means of the immunoSEQ multiplex PCR assay. TCRdb's version of the immuneACCESS table is confined to in-frame rearrangements and falls short of the full clone set. An unresolved V gene accounts for under half of the shortfall where checked; the remainder is of unknown origin. This sample is represented by under 300,000 clones; 60% to 80% of them were singletons. The top ten clonotypes cover around 5.1% of the sample. Sequenced here: PBMCs, sampled at disease progression, from a patient treated with ibrutinib. The source of these receptors is a human donor with chronic lymphocytic leukemia.

This clone was observed once. The rearrangement joins TRBV7-8 to TRBJ2-3, with 8 nucleotides matching TRBD2. Germline V gene sequence: CDR1 SGHVS, CDR2 FQNEAQ. Trimming at V came to 11 bases and at J to 1 base, leaving 5 bases not matched to a gene. CDR3 length: 13 residues. The CDR3 bases are TGTGCCCTGGGGCGGGGGGGCACAGATACGCAGTATTTT. Translated, it gives CALGRGGTDTQYF. Full variable domain (missing parts from reference TRBV7-8 and TRBJ2-3): GAGVSQSPRYKVAKRGQDVALRCDPISGHVSLFWYQQALGQGPEFLTYFQNEAQLDKSGLPSDRFFAERPEGSVSTLKIQRTQQEDSAVYLCALGRGGTDTQYFGPGTRLTVL.

As concerns this clone: The same CDR3 is also encoded by other DNA sequences in this sample. V and J are TRBV15 and TRBJ2-7, with 7 bases aligning to TRBD1. In germline, CDR1 is LNHNV, CDR2 YYDKDF (reference sequence). This CDR3 has 13 residues. Germline trimming cut 3 bases from V and 1 base from J; bases unmatched to any gene: 0. CDR3 sequence: CATSRDRSYEQYF. CDR3 nucleotide sequence: TGTGCCACCAGCAGGGACAGGTCCTACGAGCAGTACTTC.

The genes are TRBV2 and TRBJ2-5, with D uncertain. Germline-derived CDR1 and CDR2 are SNHLY and FYNNEI. The V and J ends lost 4 bases and 0 bases respectively, with 6 bases between them. The CDR3 is 13 amino acids. CDR3 bases: TGTGCCAGCAGTGTTGGATACCAAGAGACCCAGTACTTC. It codes for CASSVGYQETQYF.

V usage is TRBV7-2 and J usage is TRBJ2-2; no clear D gene. This CDR3 is 12 amino acids long. V was clipped by 5 bases and J by 7 bases, with 8 bases between them. In germline, CDR1 is SGHTA, CDR2 FQGNSA. CDR3 sequence: CASSRDDGELFF. The CDR3 DNA is TGTGCCAGCAGCCGAGATGACGGGGAGCTGTTTTTT.

The chain carries TRBV2 and TRBJ2-7, with D perhaps being TRBD1 or TRBD2 (5 bases each). The CDR3 consists of 19 residues. Germline V gene sequence: CDR1 SNHLY, CDR2 FYNNEI. The CDR3 protein is CAKQGAGMRYWVYWEEQYF. CDR3 nucleotides: TGTGCTAAGCAAGGGGCCGGGATGAGGTATTGGGTTTATTGGGAAGAGCAGTACTTC.

V gene TRBV25-1 combines with J gene TRBJ1-4; 7 bases agree with TRBD1. This CDR3 has 15 residues. Unmatched junction bases numbered 9, after V lost 3 bases and J lost 8 bases. Germline CDR1 and CDR2: MGHDK and SYGVNS. CDR3 coding DNA: TGTGCCAGCAGTGAGGGGTGGGAGGGGGCAGAAAAACTGTTTTTT. Protein sequence: CASSEGWEGAEKLFF.

V is TRBV7-2 and J is TRBJ2-7; possibly TRBD2 for D (6 bases). V dropped 5 bases and J dropped 1 base, with 15 bases sitting between them. This CDR3 contains 15 residues. CDR1 SGHTA and CDR2 FQGNSA come from the germline V gene. The CDR3 DNA reads as TGTGCCAGCAGCGCGGGACTGGCGAATTCCTACGAGCAGTACTTC. It encodes CASSAGLANSYEQYF. Filled out from reference TRBV7-2 and TRBJ2-7, the complete variable domain reads GAGVSQSPSNKVTEKGKDVELRCDPISGHTALYWYRQSLGQGLEFLIYFQGNSAPDKSGLPSDRFSAERTGGSVSTLTIQRTQQEDSAVYLCASSAGLANSYEQYFGPGTRLTVT.

This chain uses TRBV9 with TRBJ1-3; no firm D call. The ends were cut back, 2 bases at V and 3 bases at J, with 9 bases in the middle. The CDR3 runs to 14 residues. CDR1 and CDR2 (germline): SGDLS, YYNGEE. As DNA, the CDR3 is TGTGCCAGCAGCGTGTCTCTCCTTGGAAACACCATATATTTT. It specifies CASSVSLLGNTIYF. The full variable domain, in which reference TRBV9 and TRBJ1-3 provide the parts outside the CDR3, is DSGVTQTPKHLITATGQRVTLRCSPRSGDLSVYWYQQSLDQGLQFLIQYYNGEERAKGNILERFSAQQFPDLHSELNLSSLELGDSALYFCASSVSLLGNTIYFGEGSWLTVV.

J is TRBJ2-1 and V is TRBV25-1, with D hard to call. This CDR3 has 14 amino acids. The V gene's germline CDR1 is MGHDK and CDR2 SYGVNS. V dropped 3 bases and J dropped 5 bases, with 11 bases sitting between them. DNA of the CDR3: TGTGCCAGCAGTGATCAGGCGAAAAACAATGAGCAGTTCTTC. Translating it yields CASSDQAKNNEQFF.

This clone was observed a single time. The chain has TRBV2 and TRBJ2-5; 7 bases are shared with TRBD2. Germline values: CDR1 SNHLY, CDR2 FYNNEI. The CDR3 covers 14 residues. V lost 6 bases to trimming and J lost 4 bases; unmatched junction nucleotides: 8. DNA for the CDR3: TGTGCCAGCAGGGCGACTAGCTTGGGAGAGACCCAGTACTTC. It specifies CASRATSLGETQYF.

This clone was seen only once. This chain links TRBV7-8 with TRBJ1-2, with D perhaps TRBD1 (5 bases). The germline V and J ends were trimmed by 5 bases and 6 bases, with 13 bases remaining between them. The length of the CDR3 is 13 residues. From germline, CDR1 is SGHVS and CDR2 FQNEAQ. The chain's CDR3 is CASSQNGGDGYTF. In DNA form, the CDR3 reads TGTGCCAGCAGCCAGAACGGGGGTGATGGCTACACCTTC.

This clone was counted between two and nine times. This chain links TRBV6-1 with TRBJ2-4; D remains ambiguous. Trimming took off 2 bases at V and 0 bases at J, with 8 bases between the two ends. This CDR3 has 15 amino acids. The V gene's germline CDR1 is MNHNS and CDR2 SASEGT. The DNA of the CDR3 is TGTGCCAGCAGTGAATGGGTCCTAGCCAAAAACATTCAGTACTTC. This translates into CASSEWVLAKNIQYF.